These 24 T cell receptor beta chains came from one sample sequenced in a study of blood T cells in healthy people across ages. Then a second PCR, running roughly 6 to 11 cycles, was carried out with a sample-barcoded 5' primer and a J-beta primer mix. MiXCR, run by TCRdb on the 5' RACE reads, gives a single entry per CDR3 protein. The sample has hundreds of thousands of distinct CDR3 sequences, around 48% seen once. The specimen sequenced was blood. The origin of the receptors is a woman aged 55-75 years in good health.

The rearrangement links TRBV3-1 to TRBJ2-2, with D unclear. V lost 4 bases, J lost 8 bases, and 14 bases lay in between. The CDR3 runs 14 residues. Germline V gene sequence: CDR1 LGHDT, CDR2 YNNKEL (reference sequence). The CDR3 sequence is CASSPVLGSGELFF. The CDR3 DNA reads TGTGCCAGCAGCCCGGTCTTGGGATCTGGGGAGCTGTTTTTT. The full variable domain, completed using reference TRBV3-1 and TRBJ2-2, is DTAVSQTPKYLVTQMGNDKSIKCEQNLGHDTMYWYKQDSKKFLKIMFSYNNKELIINETVPNRFSPKSPDKAHLNLHINSLELGDSAVYFCASSPVLGSGELFFGEGSRLTVL.

The chain recombines TRBV6-1 with TRBJ1-1; D gene uncertain. This CDR3 region has 14 residues. Germline V CDR1 and CDR2: MNHNS, SASEGT. The ends were cut back, 0 bases at V and 4 bases at J, with 9 bases in the middle. The CDR3 here is CASSEAHGLTEAFF. As DNA, the CDR3 is TGTGCCAGCAGTGAAGCGCACGGGCTCACTGAAGCTTTCTTT.

The chain has TRBV6-1 and TRBJ1-2; D is possibly TRBD1 (5 bases). This CDR3 is 12 amino acids long. Trimming took off 11 bases at V and 8 bases at J, with 18 bases between the two ends. Germline CDR1 MNHNS, CDR2 SASEGT. The CDR3 protein is CAGHSASRGYTF. For the CDR3, the DNA is TGTGCCGGACATTCAGCCAGCAGGGGCTACACCTTC.

The V and J genes are TRBV11-2 and TRBJ2-1; 9 positions match TRBD2. This CDR3 is 16 amino acids long. CDR1 is SGHAT and CDR2 is FQNNGV in the germline V gene. J was trimmed by 8 bases and V by 5 bases; bases with no gene match: 13. The CDR3 here is CASSPNYGGRVDEQFF. The DNA of the CDR3 is TGTGCCAGCAGCCCCAACTATGGCGGGAGGGTGGATGAGCAGTTCTTC.

The table lists this clonotype with many counts. The chain employs TRBV29-1 and TRBJ2-3, with 8 bases identical to TRBD2. Germline CDR1 SQVTM, CDR2 ANQGSEA. The CDR3 sequence is 16 residues long. The ends lost 6 bases at V and 0 bases at J; junction bases unmatched: 11. As DNA, the CDR3 is TGCAGCGTCTCGCCCTCTAGCGGGCCGAGCACAGATACGCAGTATTTT. Translation: CSVSPSSGPSTDTQYF.

The chain combines TRBV29-1 with TRBJ2-5; 10 bases are shared with TRBD2. Per germline, CDR1 SQVTM and CDR2 ANQGSEA. The CDR3 spans 15 residues. Losses at the gene ends were 6 bases for V and 2 bases for J; bases not matched to a gene: 9. The CDR3 sequence: CSVGGTSEGQETQYF. The CDR3, as DNA: TGCAGCGTCGGAGGGACTAGCGAGGGTCAAGAGACCCAGTACTTC.

This clonotype was observed a handful of times. V gene TRBV20-1 combines with J gene TRBJ2-2; TRBD1 agrees at 9 bases. The length of the CDR3 is 16 residues. Germline trimming cut 3 bases from V and 3 bases from J; bases unmatched to any gene: 8. Germline assignment: CDR1 DFQATT and CDR2 SNEGSKA (reference sequence). CDR3 DNA: TGCAGTGCTAGGGACAGGGGAATGGATTACACCGGGGAGCTGTTTTTT. Translated: CSARDRGMDYTGELFF.

This clonotype appeared a few times. The chain recombines TRBV7-7 with TRBJ2-3; D gene uncertain. V was cut by 2 bases and J by 4 bases, with 7 bases left in between. The CDR3 has 13 amino acids. Germline-derived CDR1 and CDR2 are SSHAT and FNYEAQ (reference sequence). The CDR3: CASSLQVADTQYF. Written as DNA, the CDR3 is TGTGCCAGCAGCTTACAGGTAGCAGATACGCAGTATTTT.

The chain links TRBV19 to TRBJ2-1; 11 bases line up with TRBD2. The CDR3 has 16 residues. The V gene's germline CDR1 is LNHDA and CDR2 SQIVND (reference sequence). V was pared by 7 bases and J by 4 bases, with 9 bases of the junction left unmatched. As DNA, the CDR3 is TGTGCCAGTACGAAGACTAGCGGGGCACCATACAATGAGCAGTTCTTC. This gives the protein CASTKTSGAPYNEQFF.

This clonotype appeared many times. The rearrangement uses TRBV7-2 and TRBJ2-3; no clear D gene. Germline V gene data show CDR1 as SGHTA and CDR2 as FQGNSA. CDR3 length: 12 residues. V dropped 5 bases and J dropped 6 bases, with 9 bases sitting between them. CDR3 bases: TGTGCCAGCAGCCCCGTGGTGGATACGCAGTATTTT. This encodes CASSPVVDTQYF.

The genes are TRBV7-2 and TRBJ2-7; D gene unclear. V lost 3 bases to trimming and J lost 7 bases, with 10 bases between them. CDR1 and CDR2 from the germline V gene are SGHTA and FQGNSA. This CDR3 is built from 12 residues. The CDR3 spells CASSFALREQYF. The CDR3 nucleotides read TGTGCCAGCAGCTTTGCACTGAGGGAGCAGTACTTC.

This chain links TRBV20-1 with TRBJ1-1; D might be TRBD1 (5 bases). The germline V gene has CDR1 DFQATT and CDR2 SNEGSKA (reference sequence). V was clipped by 2 bases and J by 1 base, with 11 bases between them. This CDR3 has 14 residues. The CDR3 nucleotides are TGCAGTGCTAGAAAAGGACAACGGAACACTGAAGCTTTCTTT. Its translation: CSARKGQRNTEAFF.

This clonotype was counted between two and nine times. The chain couples TRBV4-3 to TRBJ1-2; D remains unclear. CDR1 and CDR2 from the germline V gene are LGHNA and YSLEER. V was pared by 1 base and J by 4 bases, with 13 bases between. This CDR3 spans 15 amino acids. The CDR3 is CASSQVDVGSYGYTF. CDR3 coding DNA: TGCGCCAGCAGCCAAGTTGATGTCGGATCCTATGGCTACACCTTC.

The V call is TRBV5-1, the J call TRBJ2-1; D is ambiguous. Germline CDR1 and CDR2: SGHRS and YFSETQ. The CDR3 runs to 15 residues. V shed 6 bases and J shed 0 bases, with 13 bases lying between them. The CDR3 sequence: CASTLWLGSYNEQFF. The CDR3 DNA sequence: TGCGCCAGCACCCTCTGGCTAGGCTCCTACAATGAGCAGTTCTTC. Combining the CDR3 with reference TRBV5-1 and TRBJ2-1 gives the whole variable domain KAGVTQTPRYLIKTRGQQVTLSCSPISGHRSVSWYQQTPGQGLQFLFEYFSETQRNKGNFPGRFSGRQFSNSRSEMNVSTLELGDSALYLCASTLWLGSYNEQFFGPGTRLTVL.

This clonotype was found a few times. The rearrangement uses TRBV4-2 and TRBJ2-7, with TRBD2 matching 7 bases. Germline trimming cut 4 bases from V and 3 bases from J; bases unmatched to any gene: 6. Germline V gene lookup returns CDR1 LGHNA and CDR2 YNFKEQ. The CDR3 contains 14 residues. The CDR3 DNA follows: TGTGCCAGCAGCCCAGGACTAGACCGCTACGAGCAGTACTTC. It specifies CASSPGLDRYEQYF.

The table lists this clonotype with a count of one. The chain couples TRBV12-3 or TRBV12-4 to TRBJ1-4, with D tentatively TRBD1 (5 bases). Trimming cost V 4 bases and J 0 bases, with 9 bases left between them. The CDR3 runs to 15 residues. CDR3 sequence reads: CASSSTGTTNEKLFF. Here the CDR3 DNA reads TGTGCCAGCAGTTCCACAGGTACAACTAATGAAAAACTGTTTTTT.

This chain connects TRBV29-1 to TRBJ1-1; no clear D gene. Trimming took off 4 bases at V and 0 bases at J, with 15 bases between the two ends. The CDR3 totals 15 residues. CDR1 SQVTM and CDR2 ANQGSEA come from the germline V gene. Written as DNA, the CDR3 is TGCAGCGTTGCCCGGGGAGCCTCGTTGAACACTGAAGCTTTCTTT. Protein product: CSVARGASLNTEAFF.

V gene TRBV7-2 combines with J gene TRBJ2-1, with D uncertain. The ends were cut back, 5 bases at V and 13 bases at J, with 24 bases in the middle. This CDR3 has 15 amino acids. Germline values: CDR1 SGHTA, CDR2 FQGNSA. In DNA form, the CDR3 reads TGTGCCAGCAGCCTAGAAGAGGCTCCACGGGCGACCCAGTTCTTC. This sequence encodes CASSLEEAPRATQFF.

This clonotype has only a few counts. The chain employs TRBV7-2 and TRBJ1-2; D remains unclear. V was cut by 1 base and J by 8 bases, with 17 bases left in between. CDR1 and CDR2 (germline): SGHTA, FQGNSA. The CDR3 covers 15 residues. CDR3 protein: CASSLVVDGKGGYTF. In DNA form, the CDR3 reads TGTGCCAGCAGCTTAGTGGTGGACGGAAAAGGAGGCTACACCTTC.

This clonotype was observed a handful of times. DNA for the CDR3: TGTGCCAGCAGCCCCCGCGGGGGCTCGCCGCGTGCATATGGCTACACCTTC. This codes for CASSPRGGSPRAYGYTF. This chain connects TRBV12-3 or TRBV12-4 to TRBJ1-2, with a tentative D call TRBD1 (6 bases). This CDR3 is built from 17 residues. The V end lost 6 bases, the J end lost 5 bases, and 25 bases lay between the germline ends.

The V call is TRBV7-2, the J call TRBJ2-5, with TRBD2 as a possible D gene (5 bases). CDR1 is SGHTA, CDR2 FQGNSA, per germline. The CDR3 has 13 amino acids. V was pared by 5 bases and J by 5 bases, with 12 bases between. The CDR3 nucleotides read TGTGCCAGCAGCGTGGACTCGAGGGAGACCCAGTACTTC. This sequence encodes CASSVDSRETQYF.

The V and J genes are TRBV6-7 and TRBJ2-7, with D possibly being TRBD2 (6 bases). TRBV6-7 carries the ORF label, with uncertain function. Trimming pared 5 bases from V and 0 bases from J, leaving 17 bases between. The CDR3 runs 16 residues. As DNA, the CDR3 is TGTGCCAGCAGTCACCACGGGGGACCCCACTCCTACGAGCAGTACTTC. Protein sequence: CASSHHGGPHSYEQYF.

The J gene is TRBJ2-3, the V gene TRBV4-3; D might be TRBD1 (6 bases). The V and J ends lost 1 base and 0 bases respectively, with 11 bases between them. The CDR3 contains 16 residues. From germline, CDR1 is LGHNA and CDR2 YSLEER. CDR3 loop: CASSQGPQGSTDTQYF. CDR3 sequence (DNA): TGCGCCAGCAGCCAAGGGCCACAGGGTAGCACAGATACGCAGTATTTT.

The chain carries TRBV6-2 or TRBV6-3 and TRBJ1-4, with D possibly TRBD1 on 6 matching bases. The CDR3 totals 15 residues. Between the trimmed V and J ends, which lost 5 bases and 4 bases, there was a span of 14 bases. Germline CDR1 reads MNHEY; CDR2 reads SVGEGT. CDR3 nucleotide sequence: TGTGCCAGCAGTCCCAGGACAGCCCTTAATGAAAAACTGTTTTTT. Amino acid sequence: CASSPRTALNEKLFF.